This T cell receptor (beta chain) is drawn from a study of monozygotic twins with inflammatory bowel disease. Regarding this clonotype: Its specificity is not known.

Eight separate reactions per sample served to make cDNA. UMIs were attached via template switching, each with a 6-nucleotide sample barcode. Researchers put TCRalpha and TCRbeta cDNA through two nested PCRs lasting approximately 17 and 9 cycles. TCRdb reprocessed the 5' RACE reads; each CDR3 protein has one entry and no DNA is given. This sample's clone table lists some 150,000 distinct CDR3 sequences. The study's findings and limits: Sharing of clonotypes with others was lower in IBD patients than in healthy twins, and this was especially so with disease activity.

The sequence was obtained from a human donor with ulcerative colitis or Crohn's disease, or a healthy co-twin of an affected twin (not recorded which). The material sequenced was blood.

Here the CDR3 reads CASSLDPSSDYEQYF. The chain carries TRBV11-2 and TRBJ2-7; without DNA, the TCRdb call of TRBD2 cannot be checked. Germline V gene sequence: CDR1 SGHAT, CDR2 FQNNGV. This CDR3 has 15 residues.